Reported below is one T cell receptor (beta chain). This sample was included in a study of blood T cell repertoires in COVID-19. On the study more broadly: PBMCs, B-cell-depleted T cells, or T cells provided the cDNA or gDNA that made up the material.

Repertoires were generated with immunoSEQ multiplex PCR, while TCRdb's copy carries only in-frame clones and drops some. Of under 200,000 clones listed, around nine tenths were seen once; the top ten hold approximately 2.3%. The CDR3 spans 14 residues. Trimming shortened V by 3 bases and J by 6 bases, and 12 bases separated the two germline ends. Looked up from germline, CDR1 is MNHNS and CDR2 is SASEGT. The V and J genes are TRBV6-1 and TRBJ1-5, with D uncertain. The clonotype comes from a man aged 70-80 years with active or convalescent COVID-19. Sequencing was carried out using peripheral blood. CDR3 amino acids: CASSEVSSIQPQHF. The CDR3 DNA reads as TGTGCCAGCAGTGAGGTCAGTTCCATTCAGCCCCAGCATTTT.